This entry concerns a single T cell receptor beta chain. Its cognate antigen is unknown. The sample is drawn from a study of shared clonotypes between healthy human individuals. The wider study: Used for every donor were three CD4 naive, three CD4 memory, two CD8 naive and one CD8 memory plate.

The assay was carried out at the deep level. The genomic DNA of each subset was split evenly across several immunoSEQ plates. Generated by immunoSEQ multiplex PCR, the TCRdb table keeps only in-frame clones and is missing some. The top ten clones hold around 0.6% of a sample with around 1.1 million clones, approximately 80% of them seen once. V gave up 6 bases and J gave up 7 bases, with 19 bases separating them. The CDR3 sequence is 15 residues long. Germline CDR1 and CDR2: MDHEN and SYDVKM. Study findings and constraints: Researchers found naive subsets generally carried larger estimated richness than memory subsets.

This clonotype was sampled from a man younger than 35 in good health. Some clones in this sample may be carry-over from other donors' samples. The V call is TRBV28, the J call TRBJ2-1; D may correspond to TRBD1 or TRBD2 (5 bases each). The sequencing input was memory CD4+ T cells from PBMCs. Subset described: CD45RA-negative fraction. In nucleotides, the CDR3 is TGTGCCAGCAGCGTCCGGGACCGCTTAGGTAATGAGCAGTTCTTC. This sequence encodes CASSVRDRLGNEQFF.